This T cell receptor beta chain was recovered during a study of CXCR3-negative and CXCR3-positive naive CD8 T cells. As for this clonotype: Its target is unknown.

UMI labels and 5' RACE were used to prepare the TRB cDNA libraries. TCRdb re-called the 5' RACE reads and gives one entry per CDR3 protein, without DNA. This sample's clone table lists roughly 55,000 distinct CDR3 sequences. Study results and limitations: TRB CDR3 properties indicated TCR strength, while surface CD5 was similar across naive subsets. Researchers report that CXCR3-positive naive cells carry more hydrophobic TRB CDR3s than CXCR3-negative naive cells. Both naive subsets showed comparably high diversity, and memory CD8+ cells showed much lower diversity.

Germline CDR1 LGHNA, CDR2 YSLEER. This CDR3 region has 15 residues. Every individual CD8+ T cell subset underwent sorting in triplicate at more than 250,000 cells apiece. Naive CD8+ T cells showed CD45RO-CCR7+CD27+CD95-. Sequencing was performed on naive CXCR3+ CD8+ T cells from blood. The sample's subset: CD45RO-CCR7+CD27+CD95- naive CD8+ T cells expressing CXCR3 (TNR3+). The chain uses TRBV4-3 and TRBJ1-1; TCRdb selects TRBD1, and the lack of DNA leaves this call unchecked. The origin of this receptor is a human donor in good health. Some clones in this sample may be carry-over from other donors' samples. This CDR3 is CASSQDRQGWTEAFF.